This TCR beta chain was sequenced in a study of Ad26.COV2.S vaccination and SARS-CoV-2 variants. Study information: By the intramuscular route, Ad26.COV2.S was given once, or twice 56 days apart. Study-level results: Compared with placebo recipients, vaccine recipients had higher spike-specific TCR breadth.

This CDR3 is 15 amino acids long. Germline CDR1 and CDR2: MNHNS and SASEGT. Trimming removed 2 bases from V and 4 bases from J; junction bases left unmatched: 1. Described treatment: some 19 received Ad26.COV2.S at low or high dose, single or two shots; roughly five received placebo; per-sample allocation not given. The study sampled participants on day 63 after the first vaccine or placebo injection. On this clone itself: Antigen specificity is unknown.

Libraries were prepared by immunoSEQ multiplex PCR; TCRdb keeps only in-frame clonotypes and omits some of them. The table lists some 460,000 clones, around 89% of them singletons, with approximately 1.7% in the top ten. Sequenced material: peripheral blood, taken in a trial of Ad26.COV2.S vaccine versus placebo. The TCR comes from a person aged 18-65 years who received the Ad26.COV2.S COVID-19 vaccine or a placebo. This sequence joins TRBV6-1 and TRBJ1-6, with TRBD1 matching 8 bases. The DNA for the CDR3 is TGTGCCAGCAGTGAACAGGGGGCGTATAATTCACCCCTCCACTTT. As protein: CASSEQGAYNSPLHF.